This T cell receptor (beta chain) was obtained from a study of Graves' ophthalmopathy and Graves' hyperthyroidism. New diagnoses, under 2 months' duration, and ages 18 to 65 characterized the hyperthyroidism patients. Amplification targeted the TCR beta CDR3 regions, with RNA transcripts as the source material. A first-round RT-PCR used HTBI primers, followed by a second-round multiplex PCR. MiXCR, run by TCRdb on the multiplex PCR reads, gives a single entry per CDR3 protein. In the table there are around 1,200,000 distinct CDR3 sequences, about 40% of which are singletons. General study findings and limits: The study's model predicted ophthalmopathy progression at around 70% sensitivity and 72% to 75% specificity.

Germline V CDR1 and CDR2: ENHRY, SYGVKD. Trimming removed 6 bases at V and 1 base at J, with 10 bases between. The CDR3 extends over 13 amino acids. Of note for this clonotype: The antigen remains undetermined. A much larger clonotype is one base distant, so this may be a read error.

The chain has TRBV10-3 and TRBJ2-7; maybe TRBD1 (6 bases). This TCR derives from an adult man with Graves' hyperthyroidism. The sample comprised peripheral blood or thyroid tissue (not recorded which). The CDR3 protein is CAISDRKSYEQYF. CDR3 DNA: TGTGCCATCAGCGACAGGAAATCCTACGAGCAGTACTTC.